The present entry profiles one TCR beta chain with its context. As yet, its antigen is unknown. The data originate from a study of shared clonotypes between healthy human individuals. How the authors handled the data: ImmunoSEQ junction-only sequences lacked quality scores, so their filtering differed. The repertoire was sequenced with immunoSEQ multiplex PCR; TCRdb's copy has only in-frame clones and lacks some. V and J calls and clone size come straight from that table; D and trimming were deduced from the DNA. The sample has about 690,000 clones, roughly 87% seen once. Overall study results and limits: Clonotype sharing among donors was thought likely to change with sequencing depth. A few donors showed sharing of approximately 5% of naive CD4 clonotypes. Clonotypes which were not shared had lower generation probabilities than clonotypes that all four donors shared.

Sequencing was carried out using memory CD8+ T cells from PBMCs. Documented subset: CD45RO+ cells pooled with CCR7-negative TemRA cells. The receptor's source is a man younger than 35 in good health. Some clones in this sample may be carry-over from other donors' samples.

CDR3 sequence reads: CASSQSGTNPYEQYF. CDR3 DNA: TGCGCCAGCAGCCAGAGCGGGACAAACCCCTACGAGCAGTACTTC. The chain links TRBV4-1 to TRBJ2-7, with D perhaps TRBD2 (7 bases). Germline V gene lookup returns CDR1 MGHRA and CDR2 YSYEKL. CDR3 size: 15 residues. The germline V and J ends were trimmed by 3 bases and 2 bases, with 14 bases remaining between them.